The source of this T cell receptor beta chain is a study of shared clonotypes between healthy human individuals. Study conclusions and caveats: The donor pool, a small one, limited the genetic and exposure-history diversity represented.

Here immunoSEQ multiplex PCR was the method, and the copy in TCRdb shows in-frame clones only, minus some. The data show around 2,100,000 clones, with just under 95% seen just once and approximately 1% held by the top ten. The CDR3 is 15 amino acids. V lost 5 bases and J lost 2; bases outside the gene matches: 8. In germline, CDR1 is MNHNS, CDR2 SASEGT. A word on this clone: Its antigen is undetermined.

The naive CD8 fraction comprised CD45RO-negative cells positively selected for CCR7 and excluded terminally differentiated effector memory CD45RA+ cells. Sequencing input: naive CD8+ T cells sorted from blood. This TCR derives from a man aged 18 to 29 in good health. This chain links TRBV6-1 with TRBJ2-5; 7 positions agree with TRBD2. The CDR3 protein is CASSPWSSGQETQYF. CDR3 in DNA: TGTGCCAGCAGTCCCTGGTCTAGCGGACAAGAGACCCAGTACTTC.